These 21 T cell receptor beta chains originate from one sample sequenced in a study of cytomegalovirus exposure and HLA in healthy donors. PCR involved 60 Vbeta and 13 Jbeta primers. Here immunoSEQ multiplex PCR was the method, and the copy in TCRdb shows in-frame clones only, minus some. The table shows roughly 170,000 clones, with approximately 80% occurring only once. The sample taken for sequencing was PBMCs. All receptors come from a boy between 10 and 17 years old in good health and CMV-seronegative.

This chain links TRBV18 with TRBJ2-1; tentatively, D is TRBD2 (5 bases). CDR1 and CDR2 (germline): KGHSH, LQKENI. V was pared by 2 bases and J by 11 bases, with 13 bases between. This CDR3 is 13 amino acids long. The CDR3 is CASSPFTEDQQFF. CDR3 DNA sequence: TGTGCCAGCTCACCATTCACGGAGGACCAGCAGTTCTTC.

This sequence joins TRBV15 and TRBJ1-4; D is unclear. The CDR3 spans 15 residues. V shed 1 base and J shed 3 bases, with 9 bases lying between them. The germline CDR1 and CDR2 sequences are LNHNV and YYDKDF (reference sequence). CDR3 nucleotide sequence: TGTGCCACCAGCAGAGTCGCGGGAGCTAATGAAAAACTGTTTTTT. Translating gives CATSRVAGANEKLFF.

This rearrangement joins TRBV7-2 to TRBJ1-2; D is undetermined. V was trimmed by 5 bases and J by 1 base, leaving 17 bases between them. In germline, CDR1 is SGHTA, CDR2 FQGNSA. The CDR3 has 16 residues. CDR3 loop: CASSRLPQPSNYGYTF. As DNA, the CDR3 is TGTGCCAGCAGCCGTCTCCCCCAACCGAGTAACTATGGCTACACCTTC. The entire variable domain, with the rest obtained from reference TRBV7-2 and TRBJ1-2, is as follows: GAGVSQSPSNKVTEKGKDVELRCDPISGHTALYWYRQSLGQGLEFLIYFQGNSAPDKSGLPSDRFSAERTGGSVSTLTIQRTQQEDSAVYLCASSRLPQPSNYGYTFGSGTRLTVV.

The genes are TRBV20-1 and TRBJ2-1; weak D call: TRBD2 (5 bases). Germline-derived CDR1 and CDR2 are DFQATT and SNEGSKA (reference sequence). The germline V and J ends were trimmed by 5 bases and 7 bases, with 9 bases remaining between them. The CDR3 is 11 amino acids. DNA of the CDR3: TGCAGTGCTTCCAGGAGGAATGAGCAGTTCTTC. It is translated as CSASRRNEQFF.

The chain combines TRBV7-3 with TRBJ2-7; D is unresolved. Germline values: CDR1 SGHTA, CDR2 FQGTGA. CDR3 size: 13 residues. Trimming pared 3 bases from V and 6 bases from J, leaving 12 bases between. The CDR3 reads CASSFSQQSEQYF. As DNA, the CDR3 is TGTGCCAGCAGCTTTTCTCAACAATCCGAGCAGTACTTC.

This rearrangement joins TRBV4-1 to TRBJ1-2; D may be TRBD1 (5 bases). Germline CDR1 and CDR2: MGHRA and YSYEKL. The V end was cut by 0 bases, the J end by 8 bases, with 28 bases between. CDR3 length equals 19 residues. The CDR3, as DNA: TGCGCCAGCAGCCAAGAACCATTATACGGGGGGGAATTGGGAGAGGGCTACACCTTC. Residues: CASSQEPLYGGELGEGYTF.

The gene calls are TRBV6-5 and TRBJ1-5, with D maybe TRBD1 (5 bases). Germline CDR1 reads MNHEY; CDR2 reads SVGAGI. There are 14 residues in the CDR3. Trimming pared 0 bases from V and 2 bases from J, leaving 5 bases between. The CDR3 DNA sequence: TGTGCCAGCAGTTACTCAGGGGGCAATCAGCCCCAGCATTTT. It yields the protein CASSYSGGNQPQHF.

The chain links TRBV9 to TRBJ2-5, with 10 bases aligning to TRBD2. Germline V CDR1 and CDR2: SGDLS, YYNGEE. CDR3 length: 17 residues. V shed 3 bases and J 3 bases; nucleotides not matched to a gene: 11. The CDR3 loop is CASSANPRTSGEETQYF. CDR3 nucleotide sequence: TGTGCCAGCAGCGCGAACCCCAGGACTAGCGGAGAAGAGACCCAGTACTTC. The full variable domain, rest sourced from reference TRBV9 and TRBJ2-5, is DSGVTQTPKHLITATGQRVTLRCSPRSGDLSVYWYQQSLDQGLQFLIQYYNGEERAKGNILERFSAQQFPDLHSELNLSSLELGDSALYFCASSANPRTSGEETQYFGPGTRLLVL.

The rearrangement uses TRBV2 and TRBJ2-7; perhaps TRBD1 as D (6 bases). Germline V gives CDR1 SNHLY, CDR2 FYNNEI. V was cut by 1 base and J by 5 bases, with 12 bases left in between. This CDR3 region has 14 residues. The chain's CDR3 is CASSEVTGWDEQYF. For the CDR3, the DNA is TGTGCCAGCAGTGAAGTAACAGGGTGGGACGAGCAGTACTTC.

The chain joins TRBV5-1 to TRBJ1-1, with D tentatively TRBD1 (5 bases). The CDR3 covers 14 residues. The V gene lost 4 bases and the J gene lost 4 bases, with 14 bases spanning the gap. The germline V gene has CDR1 SGHRS and CDR2 YFSETQ. In DNA form, the CDR3 reads TGCGCCAGCAGCATGGGGCAGGTTAGCACTGAAGCTTTCTTT. It yields the protein CASSMGQVSTEAFF.

Comments on this clone: The junction departs from germline at one end; a sequencing error may be responsible. The chain uses TRBV11-3 and TRBJ2-7, with D perhaps TRBD1 (5 bases). Germline assignment: CDR1 SGHNT and CDR2 YENEEA. This CDR3 has 12 amino acids. As DNA, the CDR3 is TGTACCAGCACAGGCACAAACTACGAGCAGTACTTC. This sequence encodes CTSTGTNYEQYF.

The chain uses TRBV18 and TRBJ2-7; 7 nucleotides align to TRBD1. There are 14 residues in the CDR3. Germline assignment: CDR1 KGHSH and CDR2 LQKENI. Trimming removed 3 bases from V and 2 bases from J; junction bases left unmatched: 4. In DNA form, the CDR3 reads TGTGCCAGCTCACCCCGAGACAGGGCCTACGAGCAGTACTTC. Translating it yields CASSPRDRAYEQYF. Looking up the rest from reference TRBV18 and TRBJ2-7 gives the full variable domain: NAGVMQNPRHLVRRRGQEARLRCSPMKGHSHVYWYRQLPEEGLKFMVYLQKENIIDESGMPKERFSAEFPKEGPSILRIQQVVRGDSAAYFCASSPRDRAYEQYFGPGTRLTVT.

There are a few counts of this clone. The CDR3 here is CASSVGQAHNEQFF. The DNA for the CDR3 is TGTGCCAGCAGCGTAGGCCAGGCCCACAATGAGCAGTTCTTC. The gene calls are TRBV9 and TRBJ2-1; D gene unclear. From germline, CDR1 is SGDLS and CDR2 YYNGEE. Deletions cut 0 bases from V and 5 bases from J, with 9 bases between. This CDR3 spans 14 amino acids.

The genes are TRBV5-5 and TRBJ2-7; 8 positions match TRBD1. The CDR3 consists of 15 residues. V lost 1 base, J lost 3 bases, and 6 bases stayed unmatched. Germline V gives CDR1 SGHKS, CDR2 YYEKEE (reference sequence). Here the CDR3 reads CASSLPRGQGYEQYF. CDR3 sequence (DNA): TGTGCCAGCAGCTTGCCCAGGGGGCAAGGCTACGAGCAGTACTTC.

V is TRBV19 and J is TRBJ1-2; D is perhaps TRBD1 (6 bases). Germline-derived CDR1 and CDR2 are LNHDA and SQIVND (reference sequence). CDR3 length: 13 residues. The V gene lost 2 bases and the J gene lost 8 bases, with 12 bases spanning the gap. CDR3 nucleotides: TGTGCCAGTAGTATATACAGGGCGGACGGCTACACCTTC. Protein sequence: CASSIYRADGYTF.

The rearrangement joins TRBV5-6 to TRBJ2-7, with 7 bases identical to TRBD1. V shed 4 bases and J 0 bases; nucleotides not matched to a gene: 7. The CDR3 is 15 amino acids. Germline values: CDR1 SGHDT, CDR2 YYEEEE. For the CDR3, the DNA is TGTGCCAGCAGCCCCAGACAGGGCGGCTCCTACGAGCAGTACTTC. This gives the protein CASSPRQGGSYEQYF.

This clone was observed a single time. This rearrangement joins TRBV19 to TRBJ1-2; weak D call: TRBD1 (6 bases). V lost 4 bases and J 5 bases, leaving 17 bases between the germline ends. CDR1 and CDR2 (germline): LNHDA, SQIVND (reference sequence). The CDR3 has 15 amino acids. Here the CDR3 reads CASSRPGALGYGYTF. The CDR3 coding sequence is TGTGCCAGTAGTAGACCAGGGGCGCTAGGGTATGGCTACACCTTC. The full variable domain, in which reference TRBV19 and TRBJ1-2 provide the parts outside the CDR3, is DGGITQSPKYLFRKEGQNVTLSCEQNLNHDAMYWYRQDPGQGLRLIYYSQIVNDFQKGDIAEGYSVSREKKESFPLTVTSAQKNPTAFYLCASSRPGALGYGYTFGSGTRLTVV.

A remark on this clone: Distinct nucleotide sequences in the sample also encode this CDR3. The gene calls are TRBV4-2 and TRBJ2-5; 10 bases align to TRBD2. The CDR3 consists of 17 residues. CDR1 is LGHNA and CDR2 is YNFKEQ in the germline V gene. V lost 3 bases and J lost 1; bases outside the gene matches: 8. In DNA form, the CDR3 reads TGTGCCAGCAGCCAGGAACTAGCGGGGCCGTTCCAAGAGACCCAGTACTTC. Encoded protein: CASSQELAGPFQETQYF.

This chain links TRBV4-1 with TRBJ2-5; maybe TRBD1 (5 bases). CDR3 length: 14 residues. V gave up 3 bases and J gave up 1 base, with 9 bases separating them. The germline V gene has CDR1 MGHRA and CDR2 YSYEKL. The CDR3 reads CASSQADSQETQYF. Written as DNA, the CDR3 is TGCGCCAGCAGCCAGGCCGACAGCCAAGAGACCCAGTACTTC.

The J gene is TRBJ1-6, the V gene TRBV9; D gene ambiguous. The CDR3 totals 14 residues. Trimming pared 0 bases from V and 5 bases from J, leaving 6 bases between. The germline V gene encodes CDR1 SGDLS and CDR2 YYNGEE. For the CDR3, the DNA is TGTGCCAGCAGCGTAGAGCGGAATAATTCACCCCTCCACTTT. The encoded protein is CASSVERNNSPLHF.

V is TRBV27 and J is TRBJ2-1, with 9 bases fitting TRBD2. Germline V CDR1 and CDR2: MNHEY, SMNVEV (reference sequence). V dropped 7 bases and J dropped 0; count of bases not matched to a gene: 10. This CDR3 is 17 amino acids long. The CDR3 here is CASTSRLAESSYNEQFF. CDR3 DNA sequence: TGTGCCAGCACCTCGAGACTAGCGGAGAGCTCCTACAATGAGCAGTTCTTC.